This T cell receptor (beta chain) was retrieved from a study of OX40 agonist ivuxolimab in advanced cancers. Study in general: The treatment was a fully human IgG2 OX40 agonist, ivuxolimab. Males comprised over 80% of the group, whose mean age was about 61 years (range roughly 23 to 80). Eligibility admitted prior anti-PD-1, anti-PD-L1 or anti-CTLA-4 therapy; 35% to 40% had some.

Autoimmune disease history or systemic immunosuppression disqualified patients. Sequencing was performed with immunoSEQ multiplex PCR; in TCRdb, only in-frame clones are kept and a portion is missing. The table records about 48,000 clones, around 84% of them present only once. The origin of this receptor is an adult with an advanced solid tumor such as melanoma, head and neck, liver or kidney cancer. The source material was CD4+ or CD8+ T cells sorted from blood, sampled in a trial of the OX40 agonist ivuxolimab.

The CDR3 here is CASSPDTYLNRRRVIYEQYF. The CDR3, as DNA: TGTGCCAGCAGCCCGGATACTTATCTTAACAGGCGCCGAGTGATCTACGAGCAGTACTTC. The V call is TRBV5-5, the J call TRBJ2-7, with TRBD1 as a possible D gene (5 bases). The CDR3 has 20 amino acids. Germline CDR1 SGHKS, CDR2 YYEKEE (reference sequence). V shed 4 bases and J shed 3 bases, with 32 bases lying between them.